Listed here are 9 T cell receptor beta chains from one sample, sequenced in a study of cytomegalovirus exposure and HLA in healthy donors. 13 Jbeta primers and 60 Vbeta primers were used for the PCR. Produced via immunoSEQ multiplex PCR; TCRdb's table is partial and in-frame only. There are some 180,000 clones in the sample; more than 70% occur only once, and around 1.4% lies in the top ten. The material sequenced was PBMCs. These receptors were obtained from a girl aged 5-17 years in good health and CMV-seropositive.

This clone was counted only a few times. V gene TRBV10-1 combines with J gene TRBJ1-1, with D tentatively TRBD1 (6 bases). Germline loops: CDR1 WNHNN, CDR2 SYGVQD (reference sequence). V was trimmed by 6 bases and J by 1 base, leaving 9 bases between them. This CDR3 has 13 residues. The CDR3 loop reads CASRTGPNTEAFF. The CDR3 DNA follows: TGCGCCAGCAGGACAGGACCGAACACTGAAGCTTTCTTT.

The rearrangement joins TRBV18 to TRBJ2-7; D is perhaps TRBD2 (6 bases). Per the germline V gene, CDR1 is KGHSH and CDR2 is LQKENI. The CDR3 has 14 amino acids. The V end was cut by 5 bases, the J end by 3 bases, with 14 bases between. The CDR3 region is CASSGAGKDYEQYF. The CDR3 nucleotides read TGTGCCAGCTCAGGGGCGGGGAAGGACTACGAGCAGTACTTC.

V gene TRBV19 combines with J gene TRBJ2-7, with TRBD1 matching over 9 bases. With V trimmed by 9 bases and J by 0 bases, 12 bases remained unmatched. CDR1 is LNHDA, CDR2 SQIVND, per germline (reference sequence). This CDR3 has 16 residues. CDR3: CASTAGTGISSYEQYF. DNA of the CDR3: TGTGCCAGCACTGCCGGGACAGGGATTAGCTCCTACGAGCAGTACTTC.

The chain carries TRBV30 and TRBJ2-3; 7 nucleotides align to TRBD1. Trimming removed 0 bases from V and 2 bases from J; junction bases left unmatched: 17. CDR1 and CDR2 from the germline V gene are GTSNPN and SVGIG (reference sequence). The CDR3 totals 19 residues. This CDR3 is CAWSVPRGKTGRDTDTQYF. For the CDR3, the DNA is TGTGCCTGGAGTGTCCCCCGGGGCAAGACAGGGAGAGACACAGATACGCAGTATTTT.

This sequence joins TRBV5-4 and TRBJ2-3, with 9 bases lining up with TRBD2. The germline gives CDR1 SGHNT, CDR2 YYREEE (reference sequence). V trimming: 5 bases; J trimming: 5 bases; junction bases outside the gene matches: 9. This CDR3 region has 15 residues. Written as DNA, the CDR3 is TGTGCCAGCAGTTTTAGCGGGAGTATTAAAGATACGCAGTATTTT. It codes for CASSFSGSIKDTQYF.

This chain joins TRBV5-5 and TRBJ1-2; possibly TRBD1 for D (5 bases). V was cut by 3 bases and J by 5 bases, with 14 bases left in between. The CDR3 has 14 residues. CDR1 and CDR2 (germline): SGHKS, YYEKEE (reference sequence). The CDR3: CASSSRQRVYGYTF. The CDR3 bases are TGTGCCAGCAGCTCACGACAGAGAGTTTATGGCTACACCTTC. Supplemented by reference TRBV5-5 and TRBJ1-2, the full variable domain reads DAGVTQSPTHLIKTRGQQVTLRCSPISGHKSVSWYQQVLGQGPQFIFQYYEKEERGRGNFPDRFSARQFPNYSSELNVNALLLGDSALYLCASSSRQRVYGYTFGSGTRLTVV.

The CDR3 region has the DNA TGTGCCAGCAGTTACTCCGACGGCGGTCAGCCCCAGCATTTT. This encodes CASSYSDGGQPQHF. The chain has TRBV6-5 and TRBJ1-5; D is ambiguous. The CDR3 covers 14 residues. Germline V gene sequence: CDR1 MNHEY, CDR2 SVGAGI. The V and J ends lost 0 bases and 6 bases respectively, with 9 bases between them.

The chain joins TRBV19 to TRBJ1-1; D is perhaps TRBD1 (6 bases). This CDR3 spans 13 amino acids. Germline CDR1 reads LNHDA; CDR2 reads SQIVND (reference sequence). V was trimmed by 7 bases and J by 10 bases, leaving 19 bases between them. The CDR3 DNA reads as TGTGCCAGTACAGGGTATATGGGGGCCTCAGCTTTCTTT. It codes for CASTGYMGASAFF.

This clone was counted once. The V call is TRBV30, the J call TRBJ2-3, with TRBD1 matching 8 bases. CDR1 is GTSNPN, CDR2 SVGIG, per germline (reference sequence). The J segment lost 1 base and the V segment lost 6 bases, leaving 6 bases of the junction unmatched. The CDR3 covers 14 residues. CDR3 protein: CACSPGQGTDTQYF. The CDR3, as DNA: TGTGCCTGTTCCCCGGGACAGGGCACAGATACGCAGTATTTT.